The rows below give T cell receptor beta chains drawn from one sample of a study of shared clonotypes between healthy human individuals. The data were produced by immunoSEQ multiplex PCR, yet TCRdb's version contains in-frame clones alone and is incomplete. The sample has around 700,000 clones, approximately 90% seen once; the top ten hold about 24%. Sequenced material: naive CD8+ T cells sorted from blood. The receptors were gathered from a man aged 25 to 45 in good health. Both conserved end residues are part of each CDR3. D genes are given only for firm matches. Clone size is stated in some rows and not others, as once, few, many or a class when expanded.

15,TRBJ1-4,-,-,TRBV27,CASSPQVPTNEKLFF,TGTGCCAGCAGTCCGCAGGTTCCCACTAATGAAAAACTGTTTTTT
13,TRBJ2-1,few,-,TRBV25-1,CATHRNGGGEQFF,TGTGCCACCCACAGGAACGGAGGTGGTGAGCAGTTCTTC
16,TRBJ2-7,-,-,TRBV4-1,CASSQDIGTSYYEQYF,TGCGCCAGCAGCCAAGATATCGGGACAAGCTACTACGAGCAGTACTTC
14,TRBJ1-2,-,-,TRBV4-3,CASSQDRVSYGYTF,TGCGCCAGCAGCCAAGATCGAGTATCTTATGGCTACACCTTC
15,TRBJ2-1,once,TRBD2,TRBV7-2,CASSKGLAVYNEQFF,TGTGCCAGCAGCAAAGGACTAGCGGTCTACAATGAGCAGTTCTTC
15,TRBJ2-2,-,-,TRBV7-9,CASRPGRGLTGELFF,TGTGCCAGCAGACCCGGACGGGGCCTCACCGGGGAGCTGTTTTTT
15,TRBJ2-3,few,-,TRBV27,CASSLQRLSTDTQYF,TGTGCCAGCAGTTTACAGCGGCTAAGCACAGATACGCAGTATTTT
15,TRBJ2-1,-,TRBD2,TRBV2,CASPGTGGGLNEQFF,TGTGCCAGCCCGGGTACGGGAGGAGGGCTTAATGAGCAGTTCTTC
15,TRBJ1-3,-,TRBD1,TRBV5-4,CASSGTGDSGNTIYF,TGTGCCAGCAGCGGAACAGGGGACTCTGGAAACACCATATATTTT
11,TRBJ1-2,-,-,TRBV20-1,CSVPGGALRTF,TGCAGTGTTCCCGGGGGCGCTCTGAGGACCTTC
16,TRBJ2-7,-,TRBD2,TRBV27,CASSLYSGTSSYEQYF,TGTGCCAGCAGTTTATATAGCGGGACATCGTCCTACGAGCAGTACTTC
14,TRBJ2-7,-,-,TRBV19,CASSIVTGSYEQYF,TGTGCCAGTAGTATAGTAACAGGATCCTACGAGCAGTACTTC
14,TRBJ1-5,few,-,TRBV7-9,CASSLARNGQPQHF,TGTGCCAGCAGCTTAGCAAGAAACGGTCAGCCCCAGCATTTT
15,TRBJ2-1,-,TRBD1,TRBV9,CASSVAGTEYNEQFF,TGTGCCAGCAGCGTAGCTGGGACAGAATACAATGAGCAGTTCTTC
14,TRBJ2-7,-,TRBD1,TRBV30,CAWNVFQGAYEQYF,TGTGCCTGGAACGTGTTTCAGGGGGCCTACGAGCAGTACTTC
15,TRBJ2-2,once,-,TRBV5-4,CASSLVFEGTGELFF,TGTGCCAGCAGCCTCGTATTTGAGGGAACCGGGGAGCTGTTTTTT
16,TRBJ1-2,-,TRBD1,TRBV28,CASTDPRDSYFYGYTF,TGTGCCAGCACTGACCCCCGGGACAGCTACTTCTATGGCTACACCTTC
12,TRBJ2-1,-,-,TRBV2,CASSEAPNEQFF,TGTGCCAGCAGTGAAGCCCCGAATGAGCAGTTCTTC
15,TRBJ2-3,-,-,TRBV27,CASSWGRRSTDTQYF,TGTGCCAGCAGTTGGGGGAGGCGGAGCACAGATACGCAGTATTTT
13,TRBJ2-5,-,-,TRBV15,CATSRSDWETQYF,TGTGCCACCAGCAGGAGCGACTGGGAGACCCAGTACTTC
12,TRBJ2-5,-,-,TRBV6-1,CASSDVQETQYF,TGTGCCAGCAGTGATGTTCAAGAGACCCAGTACTTC
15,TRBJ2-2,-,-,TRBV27,CASSLFGGRAGELFF,TGTGCCAGCAGTTTATTCGGGGGGCGGGCCGGGGAGCTGTTTTTT
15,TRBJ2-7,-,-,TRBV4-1,CASSQVEGLAYEQYF,TGCGCCAGCAGCCAAGTGGAGGGGTTGGCCTACGAGCAGTACTTC
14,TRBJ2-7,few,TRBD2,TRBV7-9,CATERTSGNYEQYF,TGTGCCACCGAGCGGACTAGCGGGAACTACGAGCAGTACTTC
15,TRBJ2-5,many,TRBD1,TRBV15,CATSRVTGGSETQYF,TGTGCCACCAGCAGAGTGACAGGGGGCTCAGAGACCCAGTACTTC
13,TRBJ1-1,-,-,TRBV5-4,CASSFRGGTEAFF,TGTGCCAGCAGCTTCAGGGGAGGCACTGAAGCTTTCTTT
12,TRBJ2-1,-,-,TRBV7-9,CASRLDIYEQFF,TGTGCCAGCAGACTGGATATCTATGAGCAGTTCTTC
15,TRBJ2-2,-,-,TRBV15,CATSREPAGTGELFF,TGTGCCACCAGCAGAGAACCGGCGGGTACCGGGGAGCTGTTTTTT
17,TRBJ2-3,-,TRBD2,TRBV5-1,CASSLAPSGRAADTQYF,TGCGCCAGCAGCTTGGCGCCTAGCGGGAGAGCTGCAGATACGCAGTATTTT
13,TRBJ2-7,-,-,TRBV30,CAWSVLLVAEQYF,TGTGCCTGGAGTGTATTATTGGTGGCCGAGCAGTACTTC
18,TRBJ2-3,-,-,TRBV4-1,CASSQDRGYLAHTDTQYF,TGCGCCAGCAGCCAAGATCGGGGGTACCTTGCGCACACAGATACGCAGTATTTT
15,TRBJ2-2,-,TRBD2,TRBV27,CASSFVAGAHGELFF,TGTGCCAGCAGTTTTGTAGCGGGAGCTCACGGGGAGCTGTTTTTT
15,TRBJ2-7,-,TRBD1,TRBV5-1,CASHPGTGISYEQYF,TGCGCCAGCCATCCCGGGACAGGGATATCCTACGAGCAGTACTTC
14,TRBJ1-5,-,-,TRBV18,CASSPGGSNQPQHF,TGTGCCAGCTCACCGGGGGGAAGCAATCAGCCCCAGCATTTT
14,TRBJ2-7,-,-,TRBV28,CASTLPGGSYEQYF,TGTGCCAGCACCCTCCCTGGGGGTTCCTACGAGCAGTACTTC
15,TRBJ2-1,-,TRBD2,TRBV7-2,CASSFGGTSFNEQFF,TGTGCCAGCAGCTTCGGCGGGACTAGCTTCAATGAGCAGTTCTTC
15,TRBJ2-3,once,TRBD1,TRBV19,CASRRGQGGTDTQYF,TGTGCCAGTAGAAGAGGACAGGGCGGCACAGATACGCAGTATTTT
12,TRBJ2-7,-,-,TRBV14,CASSFRWYEQYF,TGTGCCAGCAGCTTCCGATGGTACGAGCAGTACTTC
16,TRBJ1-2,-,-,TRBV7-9,CASSLIGAGAGYGYTF,TGTGCCAGCAGCTTAATTGGGGCAGGGGCAGGCTATGGCTACACCTTC
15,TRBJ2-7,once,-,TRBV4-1,CASSQDPYGSYEQYF,TGCGCCAGCAGCCAAGATCCCTACGGCTCCTACGAGCAGTACTTC
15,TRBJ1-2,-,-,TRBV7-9,CASSLDTGTLYGYTF,TGTGCCAGCAGCTTGGACACCGGGACACTCTATGGCTACACCTTC
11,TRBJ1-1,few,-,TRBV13,CASKSHTEAFF,TGTGCCAGCAAGAGCCACACTGAAGCTTTCTTT
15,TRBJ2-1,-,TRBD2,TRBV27,CASLRQAGALNEQFF,TGTGCCAGCTTGCGTCAAGCGGGAGCACTCAATGAGCAGTTCTTC
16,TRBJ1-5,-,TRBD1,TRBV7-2,CASSPRTGGYNQPQHF,TGTGCCAGCAGCCCAAGGACAGGAGGCTACAATCAGCCCCAGCATTTT
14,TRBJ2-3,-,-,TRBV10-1,CASSDEQVTDTQYF,TGCGCCAGCAGTGACGAACAGGTCACAGATACGCAGTATTTT
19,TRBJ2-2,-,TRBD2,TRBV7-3,CASSPTGTSGVRSPGELFF,TGTGCCAGCAGCCCGACGGGGACTAGCGGAGTCCGGTCACCCGGGGAGCTGTTTTTT
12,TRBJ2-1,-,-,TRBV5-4,CASRAEMGEQFF,TGTGCCAGCAGGGCTGAAATGGGTGAGCAGTTCTTC
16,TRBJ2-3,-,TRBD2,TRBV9,CASSISGLAVTDTQYF,TGTGCCAGCAGCATCTCGGGACTAGCGGTCACAGATACGCAGTATTTT
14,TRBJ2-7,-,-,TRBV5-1,CASSLVAGTHEQYF,TGCGCCAGCAGCTTGGTGGCGGGTACCCACGAGCAGTACTTC